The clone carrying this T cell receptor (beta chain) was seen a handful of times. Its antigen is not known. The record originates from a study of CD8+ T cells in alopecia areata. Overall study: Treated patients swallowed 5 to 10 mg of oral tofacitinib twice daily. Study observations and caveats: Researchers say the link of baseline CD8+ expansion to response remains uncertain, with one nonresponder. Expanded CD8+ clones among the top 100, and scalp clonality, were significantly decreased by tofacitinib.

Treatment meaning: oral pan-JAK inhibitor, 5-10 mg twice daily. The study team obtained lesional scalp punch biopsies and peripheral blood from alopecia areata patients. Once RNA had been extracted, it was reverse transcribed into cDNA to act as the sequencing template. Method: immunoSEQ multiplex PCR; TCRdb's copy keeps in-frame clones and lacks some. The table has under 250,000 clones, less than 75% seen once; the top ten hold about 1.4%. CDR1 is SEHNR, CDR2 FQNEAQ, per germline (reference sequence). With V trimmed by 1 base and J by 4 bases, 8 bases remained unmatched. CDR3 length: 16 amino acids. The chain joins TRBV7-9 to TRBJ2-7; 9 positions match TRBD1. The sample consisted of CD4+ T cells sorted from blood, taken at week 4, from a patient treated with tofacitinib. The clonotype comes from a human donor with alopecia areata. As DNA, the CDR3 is TGTGCCAGCAGCTTAGGGCCGGGACAGGGAGTATACGAGCAGTACTTC. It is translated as CASSLGPGQGVYEQYF.